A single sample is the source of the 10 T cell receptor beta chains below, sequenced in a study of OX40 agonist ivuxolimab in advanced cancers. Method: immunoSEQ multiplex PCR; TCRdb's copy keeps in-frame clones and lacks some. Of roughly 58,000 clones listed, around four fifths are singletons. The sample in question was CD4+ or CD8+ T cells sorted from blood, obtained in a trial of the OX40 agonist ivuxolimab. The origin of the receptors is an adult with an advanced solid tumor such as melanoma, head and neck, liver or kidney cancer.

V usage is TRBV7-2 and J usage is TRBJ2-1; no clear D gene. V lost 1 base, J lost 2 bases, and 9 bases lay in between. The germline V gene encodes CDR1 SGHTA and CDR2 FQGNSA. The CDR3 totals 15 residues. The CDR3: CASSLGQLAYNEQFF. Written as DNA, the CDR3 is TGTGCCAGCAGCTTAGGGCAACTTGCCTACAATGAGCAGTTCTTC. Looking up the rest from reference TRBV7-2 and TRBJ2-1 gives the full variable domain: GAGVSQSPSNKVTEKGKDVELRCDPISGHTALYWYRQSLGQGLEFLIYFQGNSAPDKSGLPSDRFSAERTGGSVSTLTIQRTQQEDSAVYLCASSLGQLAYNEQFFGPGTRLTVL.

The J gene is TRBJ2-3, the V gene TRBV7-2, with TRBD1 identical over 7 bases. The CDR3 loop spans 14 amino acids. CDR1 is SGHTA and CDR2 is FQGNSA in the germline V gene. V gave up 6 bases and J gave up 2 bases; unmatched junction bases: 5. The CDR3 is CASRSTGNTDTQYF. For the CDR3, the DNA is TGTGCCAGCAGATCGACAGGGAACACAGATACGCAGTATTTT.

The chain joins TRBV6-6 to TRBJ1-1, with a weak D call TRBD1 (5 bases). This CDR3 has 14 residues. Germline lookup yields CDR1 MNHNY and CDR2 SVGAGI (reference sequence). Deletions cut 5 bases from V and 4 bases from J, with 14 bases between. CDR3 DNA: TGTGCCAGCAGTCTTGGGGCTCCGGGCACTGAAGCTTTCTTT. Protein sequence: CASSLGAPGTEAFF.

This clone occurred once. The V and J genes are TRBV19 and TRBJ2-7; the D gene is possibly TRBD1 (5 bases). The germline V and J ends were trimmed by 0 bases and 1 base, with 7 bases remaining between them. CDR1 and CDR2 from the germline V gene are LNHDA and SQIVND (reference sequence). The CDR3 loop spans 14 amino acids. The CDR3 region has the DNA TGTGCCAGTAGTATAGATTGGACATCCTACGAGCAGTACTTC. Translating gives CASSIDWTSYEQYF.

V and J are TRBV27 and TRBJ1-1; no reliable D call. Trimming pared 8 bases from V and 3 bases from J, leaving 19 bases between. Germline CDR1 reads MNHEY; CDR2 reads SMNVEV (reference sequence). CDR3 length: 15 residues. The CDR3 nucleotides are TGTGCCAGCCGCTTCCTGAGTAGTGGGCACACTGAAGCTTTCTTT. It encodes CASRFLSSGHTEAFF.

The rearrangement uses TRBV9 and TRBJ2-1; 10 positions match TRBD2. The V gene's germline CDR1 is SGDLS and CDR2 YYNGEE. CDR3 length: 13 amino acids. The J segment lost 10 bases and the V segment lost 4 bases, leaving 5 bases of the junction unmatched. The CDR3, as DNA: TGTGCCAGCAGCACGAGCGGGAGGGCCGAGCAGTTCTTC. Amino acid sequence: CASSTSGRAEQFF.

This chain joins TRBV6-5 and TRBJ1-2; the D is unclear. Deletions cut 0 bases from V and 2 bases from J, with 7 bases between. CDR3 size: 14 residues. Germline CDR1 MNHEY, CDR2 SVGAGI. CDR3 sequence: CASSYSYSNYGYTF. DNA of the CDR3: TGTGCCAGCAGTTACTCCTATTCAAACTATGGCTACACCTTC.

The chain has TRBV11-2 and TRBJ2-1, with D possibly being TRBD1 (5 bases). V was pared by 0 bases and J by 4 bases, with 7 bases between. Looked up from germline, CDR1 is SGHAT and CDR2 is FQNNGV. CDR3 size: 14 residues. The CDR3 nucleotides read TGTGCCAGCAGCTTAGACAGGGCTTACAATGAGCAGTTCTTC. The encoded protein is CASSLDRAYNEQFF.

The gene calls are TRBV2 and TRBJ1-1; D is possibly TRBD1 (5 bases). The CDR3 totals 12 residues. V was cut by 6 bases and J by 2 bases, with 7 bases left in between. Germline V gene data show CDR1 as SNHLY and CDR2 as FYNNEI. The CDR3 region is CASRRGNTEAFF. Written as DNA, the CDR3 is TGTGCCAGCAGGAGGGGTAACACTGAAGCTTTCTTT.

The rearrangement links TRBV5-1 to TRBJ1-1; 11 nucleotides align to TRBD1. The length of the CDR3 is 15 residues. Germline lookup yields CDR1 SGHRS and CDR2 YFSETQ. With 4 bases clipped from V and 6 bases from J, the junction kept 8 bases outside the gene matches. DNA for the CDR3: TGCGCCAGCAGCGGCAGGACAGGGGGCGATCCTGAAGCTTTCTTT. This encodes CASSGRTGGDPEAFF.